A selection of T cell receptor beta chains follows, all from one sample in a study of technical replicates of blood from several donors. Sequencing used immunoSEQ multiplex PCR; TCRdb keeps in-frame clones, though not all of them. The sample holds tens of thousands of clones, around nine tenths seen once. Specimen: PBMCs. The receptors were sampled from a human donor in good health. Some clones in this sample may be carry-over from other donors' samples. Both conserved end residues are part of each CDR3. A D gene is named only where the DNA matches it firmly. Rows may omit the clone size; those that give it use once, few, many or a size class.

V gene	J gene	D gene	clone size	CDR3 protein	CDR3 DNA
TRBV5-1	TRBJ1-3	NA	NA	CASSLTTQTSGNTIYF	TGCGCCAGCAGCTTGACCACACAGACCTCTGGAAACACCATATATTTT
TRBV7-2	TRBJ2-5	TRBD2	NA	CASSPNSGNGWGTQYF	TGTGCCAGCAGCCCAAACAGCGGGAACGGATGGGGGACCCAGTACTTC
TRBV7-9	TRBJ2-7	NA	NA	CASSEAGTPSSYEQYF	TGTGCCAGCAGCGAAGCCGGGACTCCGAGCTCCTACGAGCAGTACTTC
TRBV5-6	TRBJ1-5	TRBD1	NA	CASSLGTGGGNQPQHF	TGTGCCAGCAGCTTGGGGACAGGGGGCGGCAATCAGCCCCAGCATTTT
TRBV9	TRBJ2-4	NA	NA	CASSVGGLSGHIQYF	TGTGCCAGCAGCGTAGGAGGACTAAGCGGGCACATTCAGTACTTC
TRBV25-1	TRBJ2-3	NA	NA	CASSEPEDTQYF	TGTGCCAGCAGTGAGCCCGAGGATACGCAGTATTTT
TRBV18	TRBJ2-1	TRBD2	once	CASSPPGLGNEQFF	TGTGCCAGCTCACCTCCGGGACTAGGGAATGAGCAGTTCTTC
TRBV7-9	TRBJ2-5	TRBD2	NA	CASSSGLAEGKTQYF	TGTGCCAGCAGCTCAGGACTAGCGGAGGGGAAGACCCAGTACTTC
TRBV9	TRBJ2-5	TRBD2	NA	CASSGLAGWETQYF	TGTGCCAGCAGCGGTTTAGCGGGATGGGAGACCCAGTACTTC
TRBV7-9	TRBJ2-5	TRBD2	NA	CASSQTGGGVQYF	TGTGCCAGCAGCCAGACTGGGGGGGGAGTCCAGTACTTC
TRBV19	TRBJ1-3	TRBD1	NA	CASSPDRGLFGNTIYF	TGTGCCAGTAGCCCGGACAGGGGATTATTTGGAAACACCATATATTTT
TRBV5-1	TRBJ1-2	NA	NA	CASSLGQSYGYTF	TGCGCCAGCAGCTTGGGACAGAGCTATGGCTACACCTTC
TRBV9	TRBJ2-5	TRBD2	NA	CASSVGGSTRETQYF	TGTGCCAGCAGCGTCGGGGGGTCCACGAGGGAGACCCAGTACTTC
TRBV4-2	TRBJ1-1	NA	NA	CASRTAGGRGPEAFF	TGTGCCAGTAGAACCGCGGGGGGCCGGGGGCCTGAAGCTTTCTTT
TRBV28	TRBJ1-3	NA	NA	CASSLTPRGGNTIYF	TGTGCCAGCAGTTTAACTCCCAGGGGAGGAAACACCATATATTTT
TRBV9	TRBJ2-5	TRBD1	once	CASSVYDRDVETQYF	TGTGCCAGCAGCGTATATGACAGGGACGTTGAGACCCAGTACTTC
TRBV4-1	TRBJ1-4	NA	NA	CASSLYPHGTSAEKLFF	TGCGCCAGCAGCCTATACCCCCACGGGACATCGGCCGAAAAACTGTTTTTT
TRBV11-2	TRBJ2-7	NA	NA	CASSQDIGYEQYF	TGTGCCAGCAGTCAGGACATTGGCTACGAGCAGTACTTC
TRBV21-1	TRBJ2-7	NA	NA	CASRMTGGPSGEQYF	TGTGCCAGCAGAATGACAGGGGGCCCTTCGGGGGAGCAGTACTTC
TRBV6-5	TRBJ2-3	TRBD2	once	CVTKGAGGSDTQYF	TGTGTCACGAAGGGAGCGGGAGGGTCCGATACGCAGTATTTT
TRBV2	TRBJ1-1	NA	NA	CASSEARPGGEAFF	TGTGCCAGCAGTGAAGCCCGACCCGGGGGAGAAGCTTTCTTT
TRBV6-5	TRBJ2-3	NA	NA	CASRTAGGPQYF	TGTGCCAGCAGAACAGCAGGGGGGCCGCAGTATTTT
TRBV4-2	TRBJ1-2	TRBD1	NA	CASSQRGRRGAVGGYTF	TGTGCCAGCAGCCAAAGGGGGCGTAGGGGGGCGGTGGGTGGCTACACCTTC
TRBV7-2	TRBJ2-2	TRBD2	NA	CASTQTSDTGELFF	TGTGCCAGCACCCAGACTAGCGACACCGGGGAGCTGTTTTTT
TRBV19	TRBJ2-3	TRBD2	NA	CASNFVSGGTDTQYF	TGTGCCAGTAATTTTGTAAGCGGGGGGACAGATACGCAGTATTTT
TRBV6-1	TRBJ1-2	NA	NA	CASSPAGYGYTF	TGTGCATCGTCGCCGGCGGGCTATGGCTACACCTTC
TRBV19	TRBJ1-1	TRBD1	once	CASSIIGTGNTEAFF	TGTGCCAGTAGTATTATTGGGACAGGGAACACTGAAGCTTTCTTT
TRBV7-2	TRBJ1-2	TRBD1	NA	CASSPRQGGGYTF	TGTGCCAGCAGCCCACGACAGGGGGGCGGCTACACCTTC
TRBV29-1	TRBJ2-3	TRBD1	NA	CSATDRGADTQYF	TGCAGCGCCACGGACAGGGGAGCAGATACGCAGTATTTT
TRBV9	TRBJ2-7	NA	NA	CASSPDWTSYEQYF	TGTGCCAGCAGCCCGGACTGGACCTCCTACGAGCAGTACTTC
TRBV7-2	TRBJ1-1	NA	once	CASSQRSTVEAFF	TGTGCCAGCAGCCAGAGATCGACAGTAGAAGCTTTCTTT
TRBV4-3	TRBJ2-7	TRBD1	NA	CASSPDRVGEQYF	TGCGCCAGCAGCCCTGACAGGGTAGGCGAGCAGTACTTC
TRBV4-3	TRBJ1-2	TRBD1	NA	CASSQDARTGYYGYTF	TGCGCCAGCAGCCAAGATGCCCGGACAGGCTACTATGGCTACACCTTC
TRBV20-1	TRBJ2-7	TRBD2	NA	CSAAGGIEQYF	TGCAGTGCAGCGGGGGGTATCGAGCAGTACTTC
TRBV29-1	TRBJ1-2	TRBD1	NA	CSVEEGQGRISYTF	TGCAGCGTTGAAGAGGGACAGGGGAGGATTAGCTACACCTTC
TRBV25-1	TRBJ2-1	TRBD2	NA	CATGGTGWSYNEQFF	TGTGCCACCGGGGGGACGGGTTGGTCCTACAATGAGCAGTTCTTC
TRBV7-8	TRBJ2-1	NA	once	CASSLEQGVYNEQFF	TGTGCCAGCAGCTTAGAACAGGGTGTCTACAATGAGCAGTTCTTC
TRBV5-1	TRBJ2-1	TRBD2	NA	CASRATSGGAGEQFF	TGCGCCAGCAGGGCGACTAGCGGGGGGGCTGGTGAGCAGTTCTTC
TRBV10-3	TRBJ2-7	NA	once	CAITPNRAPYEQYF	TGTGCCATCACCCCAAACAGGGCCCCCTACGAGCAGTACTTC
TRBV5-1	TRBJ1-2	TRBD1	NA	CASSRLGQGSNGYTF	TGCGCCAGCAGCAGACTCGGACAGGGGTCAAATGGCTACACCTTC
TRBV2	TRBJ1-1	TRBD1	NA	CASSVSTTGVGSEAFF	TGTGCCAGCAGCGTCTCGACCACAGGGGTGGGGTCTGAAGCTTTCTTT
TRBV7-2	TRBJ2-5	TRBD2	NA	CASTKLAGTVETQYF	TGTGCCAGCACCAAACTAGCGGGAACCGTAGAGACCCAGTACTTC
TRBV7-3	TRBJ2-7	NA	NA	CASSFGFVDEQYF	TGTGCCAGCAGCTTCGGGTTCGTGGACGAGCAGTACTTC
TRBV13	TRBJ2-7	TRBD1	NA	CASSLRQGAYEQYF	TGTGCCAGCAGCTTAAGACAGGGGGCCTACGAGCAGTACTTC
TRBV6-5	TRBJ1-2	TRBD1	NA	CASSYWAGGRGGYTF	TGTGCCAGCAGTTACTGGGCAGGGGGTAGAGGCGGCTACACCTTC